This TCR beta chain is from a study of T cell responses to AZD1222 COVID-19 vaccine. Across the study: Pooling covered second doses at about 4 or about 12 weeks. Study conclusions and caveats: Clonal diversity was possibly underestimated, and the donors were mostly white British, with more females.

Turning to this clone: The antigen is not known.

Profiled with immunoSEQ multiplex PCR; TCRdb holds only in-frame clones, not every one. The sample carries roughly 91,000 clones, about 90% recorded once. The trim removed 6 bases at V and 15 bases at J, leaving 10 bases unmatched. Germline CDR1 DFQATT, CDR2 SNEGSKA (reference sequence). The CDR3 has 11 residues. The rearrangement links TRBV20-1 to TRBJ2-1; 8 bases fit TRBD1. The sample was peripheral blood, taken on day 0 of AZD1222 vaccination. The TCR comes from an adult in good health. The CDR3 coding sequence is TGCAGTGCCACCACAGGGGGGCCGGGGTTCTTC. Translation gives CSATTGGPGFF.